The 9 T cell receptor beta chains presented below share a single source sample, sequenced in a study of control samples from healthy donors and cancer patients. Clones were read by immunoSEQ multiplex PCR, and TCRdb kept only the in-frame ones, dropping some. This table holds 74,000 or so clones, approximately 90% found once. Specimen: blood. These TCRs come from a man over 45 in good health.

The V call is TRBV6-6, the J call TRBJ1-1; D is possibly TRBD1 (6 bases). This CDR3 is 13 amino acids long. V shed 5 bases and J shed 8 bases, with 15 bases lying between them. The V gene's germline CDR1 is MNHNY and CDR2 SVGAGI (reference sequence). CDR3 amino acids: CASSGRGGGEAFF. The CDR3 DNA sequence: TGTGCCAGCAGTGGAAGGGGAGGGGGAGAAGCTTTCTTT.

With regard to this clone: Other DNA sequences from this sample encode an identical CDR3 as well. The J gene is TRBJ2-5, the V gene TRBV12-3 or TRBV12-4; TRBD1 might be the D (6 bases). The CDR3 totals 12 residues. V lost 3 bases, J lost 5 bases, and 7 bases lay in between. The CDR3 coding sequence is TGTGCCAGCAGTTTGAGGGGGGAGACCCAGTACTTC. Its protein product is CASSLRGETQYF.

Note on this clone: Relative to the germline gene, one junction end is altered; a read error may explain this. J is TRBJ1-5 and V is TRBV2; 8 bases line up with TRBD1. Germline CDR1 and CDR2: SNHLY and FYNNEI. There are 12 residues in the CDR3. This chain's CDR3 is CASSETGQALGF. The CDR3 nucleotides read TGTGCCAGCAGTGAAACGGGACAGGCCTTGGGGTTT.

V usage is TRBV4-3 and J usage is TRBJ1-1, with TRBD1 identical over 7 bases. J was trimmed by 4 bases and V by 3 bases; bases with no gene match: 5. Germline CDR1 LGHNA, CDR2 YSLEER. This CDR3 is built from 14 residues. The CDR3, as DNA: TGCGCCAGCAGCCAGACAGGGAGGAGCACTGAAGCTTTCTTT. Protein product: CASSQTGRSTEAFF.

The J gene is TRBJ2-2, the V gene TRBV30; D perhaps matches TRBD1 (6 bases). The CDR3 sequence is 14 residues long. V was shortened by 3 bases and J by 1 base, with 9 bases between the two germline ends. The germline V gene has CDR1 GTSNPN and CDR2 SVGIG (reference sequence). The CDR3 nucleotides are TGTGCCTGGAGCACGGGACAGAACACCGGGGAGCTGTTTTTT. It specifies CAWSTGQNTGELFF.

This clone has more than one count but fewer than ten. The J gene is TRBJ2-7, the V gene TRBV18; 7 nucleotides match TRBD2. The CDR3 length is 14 residues. From germline, CDR1 is KGHSH and CDR2 LQKENI. Trimming took 6 bases from V and 2 from J; bases not matched to a gene: 7. The CDR3 sequence is CASSPRAGAYEQYF. The CDR3 nucleotides are TGTGCCAGCTCGCCCCGGGCGGGGGCCTACGAGCAGTACTTC. The variable domain in full, completed from reference TRBV18 and TRBJ2-7, reads NAGVMQNPRHLVRRRGQEARLRCSPMKGHSHVYWYRQLPEEGLKFMVYLQKENIIDESGMPKERFSAEFPKEGPSILRIQQVVRGDSAAYFCASSPRAGAYEQYFGPGTRLTVT.

V and J are TRBV9 and TRBJ1-6, with D possibly being TRBD1 (5 bases). V gave up 4 bases and J gave up 9 bases, with 14 bases separating them. Per the germline V gene, CDR1 is SGDLS and CDR2 is YYNGEE. This CDR3 has 14 amino acids. CDR3 sequence: CASSYAGVSSPLHF. The CDR3 DNA reads as TGTGCCAGCAGCTATGCGGGGGTCAGTTCACCCCTCCACTTT. Looking up the rest from reference TRBV9 and TRBJ1-6 gives the full variable domain: DSGVTQTPKHLITATGQRVTLRCSPRSGDLSVYWYQQSLDQGLQFLIQYYNGEERAKGNILERFSAQQFPDLHSELNLSSLELGDSALYFCASSYAGVSSPLHFGNGTRLTVT.

The chain uses TRBV10-3 and TRBJ1-5; no clear D gene. This CDR3 region has 13 residues. Deletions cut 2 bases from V and 8 bases from J, with 10 bases between. Germline V gives CDR1 ENHRY, CDR2 SYGVKD. CDR3 DNA sequence: TGTGCCATCAGTGAGGGTCCTGGGGAGCCCCAGCATTTT. Translating it yields CAISEGPGEPQHF.

This clone was observed a single time. This chain links TRBV6-6 with TRBJ2-7; D uncertain. This CDR3 comprises 15 residues. With 5 bases removed from V and 6 bases from J, the gap between germline ends came to 20 bases. Per the germline V gene, CDR1 is MNHNY and CDR2 is SVGAGI (reference sequence). The CDR3 DNA reads TGTGCCAGCAGTACCGGTCGTAAGGGCCGAATCGAGCAGTACTTC. This sequence encodes CASSTGRKGRIEQYF.